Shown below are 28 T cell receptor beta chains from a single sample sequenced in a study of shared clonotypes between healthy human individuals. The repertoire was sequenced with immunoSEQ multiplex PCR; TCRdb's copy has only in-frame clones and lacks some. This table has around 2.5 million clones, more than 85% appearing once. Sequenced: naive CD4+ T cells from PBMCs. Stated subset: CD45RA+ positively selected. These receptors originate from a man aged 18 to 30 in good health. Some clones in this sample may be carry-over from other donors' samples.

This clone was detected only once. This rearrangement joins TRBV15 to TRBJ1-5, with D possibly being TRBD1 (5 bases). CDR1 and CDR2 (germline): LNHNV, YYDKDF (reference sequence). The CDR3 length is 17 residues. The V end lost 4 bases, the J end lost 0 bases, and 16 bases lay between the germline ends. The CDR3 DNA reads TGTGCCACCAGCACCAAGTTGGGACCTAATAGCAATCAGCCCCAGCATTTT. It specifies CATSTKLGPNSNQPQHF.

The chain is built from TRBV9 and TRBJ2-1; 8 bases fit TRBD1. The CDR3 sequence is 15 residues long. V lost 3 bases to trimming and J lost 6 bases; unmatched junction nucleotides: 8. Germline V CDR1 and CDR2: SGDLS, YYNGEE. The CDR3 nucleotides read TGTGCCAGCAGCGCCCAGGACAGGGAGCTCAATGAGCAGTTCTTC. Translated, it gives CASSAQDRELNEQFF.

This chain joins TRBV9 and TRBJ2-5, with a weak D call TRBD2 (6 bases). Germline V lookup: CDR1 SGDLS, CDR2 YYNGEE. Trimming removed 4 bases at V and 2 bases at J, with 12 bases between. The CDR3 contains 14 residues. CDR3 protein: CASSPGDGQETQYF. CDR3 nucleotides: TGTGCCAGCAGCCCGGGGGACGGTCAAGAGACCCAGTACTTC. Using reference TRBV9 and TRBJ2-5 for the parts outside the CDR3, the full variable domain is DSGVTQTPKHLITATGQRVTLRCSPRSGDLSVYWYQQSLDQGLQFLIQYYNGEERAKGNILERFSAQQFPDLHSELNLSSLELGDSALYFCASSPGDGQETQYFGPGTRLLVL.

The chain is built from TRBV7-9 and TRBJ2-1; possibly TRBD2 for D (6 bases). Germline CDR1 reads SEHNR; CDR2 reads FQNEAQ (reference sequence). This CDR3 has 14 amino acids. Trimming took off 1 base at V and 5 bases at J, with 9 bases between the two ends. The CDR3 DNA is TGTGCCAGCAGCTTAGGGCGGGGCAACAATGAGCAGTTCTTC. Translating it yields CASSLGRGNNEQFF.

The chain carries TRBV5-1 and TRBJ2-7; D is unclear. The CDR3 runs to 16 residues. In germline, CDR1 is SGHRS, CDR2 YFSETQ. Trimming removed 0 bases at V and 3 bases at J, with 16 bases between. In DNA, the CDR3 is TGCGCCAGCAGCTTGGCCGGTCTTTCCATAGGCTACGAGCAGTACTTC. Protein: CASSLAGLSIGYEQYF.

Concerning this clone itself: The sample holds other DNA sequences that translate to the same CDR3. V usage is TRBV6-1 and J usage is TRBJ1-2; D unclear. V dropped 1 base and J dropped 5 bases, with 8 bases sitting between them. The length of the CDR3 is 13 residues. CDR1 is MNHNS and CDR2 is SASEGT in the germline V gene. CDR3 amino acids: CASSEGGRYGYTF. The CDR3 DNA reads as TGTGCCAGCAGTGAAGGAGGGAGATATGGCTACACCTTC.

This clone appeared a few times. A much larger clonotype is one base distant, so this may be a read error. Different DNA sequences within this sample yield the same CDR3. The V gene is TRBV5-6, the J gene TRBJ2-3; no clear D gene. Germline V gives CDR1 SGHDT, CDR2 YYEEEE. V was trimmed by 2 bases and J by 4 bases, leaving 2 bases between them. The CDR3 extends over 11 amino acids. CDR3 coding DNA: TGTGCCAGCAGCTTCGCAGATACGCAGTATTTT. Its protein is CASSFADTQYF.

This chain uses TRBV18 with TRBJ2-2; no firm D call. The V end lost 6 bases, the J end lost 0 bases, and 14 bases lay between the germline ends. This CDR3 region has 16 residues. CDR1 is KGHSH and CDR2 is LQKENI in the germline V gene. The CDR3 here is CASSPGRRPNTGELFF. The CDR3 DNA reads TGTGCCAGCTCCCCCGGCCGCCGCCCGAACACCGGGGAGCTGTTTTTT.

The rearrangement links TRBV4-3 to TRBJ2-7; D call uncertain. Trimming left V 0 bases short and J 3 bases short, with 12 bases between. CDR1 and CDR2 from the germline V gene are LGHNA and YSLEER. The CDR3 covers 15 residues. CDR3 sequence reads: CASSQDLGGFYEQYF. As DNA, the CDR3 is TGCGCCAGCAGCCAAGATCTTGGCGGATTCTACGAGCAGTACTTC.

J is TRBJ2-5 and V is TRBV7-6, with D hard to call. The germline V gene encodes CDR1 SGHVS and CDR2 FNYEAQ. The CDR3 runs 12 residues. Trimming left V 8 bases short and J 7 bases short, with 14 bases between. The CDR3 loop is CASGTRALTQYF. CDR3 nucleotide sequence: TGTGCCAGCGGAACACGGGCGTTGACCCAGTACTTC. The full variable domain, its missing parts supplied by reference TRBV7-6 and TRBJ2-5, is GAGVSQSPRYKVTKRGQDVALRCDPISGHVSLYWYRQALGQGPEFLTYFNYEAQQDKSGLPNDRFSAERPEGSISTLTIQRTEQRDSAMYRCASGTRALTQYFGPGTRLLVL.

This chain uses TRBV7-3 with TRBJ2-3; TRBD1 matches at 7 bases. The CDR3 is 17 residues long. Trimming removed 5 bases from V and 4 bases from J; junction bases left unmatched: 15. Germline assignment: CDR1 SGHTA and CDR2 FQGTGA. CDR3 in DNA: TGTGCCAGCAGCCCGTACTCGGGACAGCTCCCAGCAGATACGCAGTATTTT. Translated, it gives CASSPYSGQLPADTQYF.

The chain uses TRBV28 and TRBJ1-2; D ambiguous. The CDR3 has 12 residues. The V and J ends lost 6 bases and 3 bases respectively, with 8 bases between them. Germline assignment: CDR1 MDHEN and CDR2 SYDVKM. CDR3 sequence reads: CASSLLYYGYTF. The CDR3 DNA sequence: TGTGCCAGCAGCCTACTGTACTATGGCTACACCTTC.

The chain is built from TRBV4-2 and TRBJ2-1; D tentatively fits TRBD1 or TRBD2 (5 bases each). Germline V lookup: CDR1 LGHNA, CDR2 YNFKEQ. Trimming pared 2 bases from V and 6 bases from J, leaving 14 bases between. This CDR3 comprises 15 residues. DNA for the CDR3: TGTGCCAGCAGCCAAAGGGGTAGGGACGGCAATGAGCAGTTCTTC. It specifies CASSQRGRDGNEQFF.

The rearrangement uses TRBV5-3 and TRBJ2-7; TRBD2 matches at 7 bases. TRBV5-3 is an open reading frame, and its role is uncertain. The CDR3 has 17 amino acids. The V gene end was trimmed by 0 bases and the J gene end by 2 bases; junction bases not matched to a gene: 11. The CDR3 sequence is CARSLARLRAGPYEQYF. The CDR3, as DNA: TGTGCCAGAAGCTTGGCCAGGTTGCGAGCGGGACCCTACGAGCAGTACTTC.

CDR3 nucleotides: TGTGCCAGTAGTCCCAGGGGAAGGATACCCTACGAGCAGTACTTC. This translates into CASSPRGRIPYEQYF. The chain combines TRBV19 with TRBJ2-7, with a weak D call TRBD1 (6 bases). V was clipped by 5 bases and J by 2 bases, with 16 bases between them. Germline loops: CDR1 LNHDA, CDR2 SQIVND (reference sequence). The CDR3 has 15 amino acids.

As DNA, the CDR3 is TGTGCCAGCACCATTGGGGACGGGGGGTCACCAACTAATGAAAAACTGTTTTTT. Its translation is CASTIGDGGSPTNEKLFF. The rearrangement joins TRBV7-9 to TRBJ1-4; D might be TRBD1 (5 bases). Trimming left V 7 bases short and J 0 bases short, with 21 bases between. The CDR3 totals 18 residues. From germline, CDR1 is SEHNR and CDR2 FQNEAQ (reference sequence).

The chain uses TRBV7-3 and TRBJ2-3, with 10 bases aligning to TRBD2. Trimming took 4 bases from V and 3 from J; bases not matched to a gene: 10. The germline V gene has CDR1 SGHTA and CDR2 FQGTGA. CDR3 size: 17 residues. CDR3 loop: CASSSMSSGSGTDTQYF. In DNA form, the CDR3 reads TGTGCCAGCAGCTCTATGTCTAGCGGGAGTGGTACAGATACGCAGTATTTT.

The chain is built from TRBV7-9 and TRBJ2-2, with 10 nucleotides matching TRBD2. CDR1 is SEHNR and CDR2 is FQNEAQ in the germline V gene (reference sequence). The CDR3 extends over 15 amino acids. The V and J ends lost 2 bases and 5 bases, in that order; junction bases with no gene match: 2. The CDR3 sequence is CASSLISGRTGELFF. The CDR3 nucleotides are TGTGCCAGCAGCTTAATTAGCGGGAGGACCGGGGAGCTGTTTTTT.

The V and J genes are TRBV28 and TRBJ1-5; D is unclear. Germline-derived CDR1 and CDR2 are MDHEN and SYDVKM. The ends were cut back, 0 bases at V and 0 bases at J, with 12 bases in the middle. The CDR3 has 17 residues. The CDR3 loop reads CASSLWPGPVSNQPQHF. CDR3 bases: TGTGCCAGCAGTTTATGGCCCGGGCCCGTTAGCAATCAGCCCCAGCATTTT.

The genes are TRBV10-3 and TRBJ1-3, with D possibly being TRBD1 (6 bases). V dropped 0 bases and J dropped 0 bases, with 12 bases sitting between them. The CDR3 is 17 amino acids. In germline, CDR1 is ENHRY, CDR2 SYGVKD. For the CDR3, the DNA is TGTGCCATCAGTGAGTCTTTTGGACAGAGCTCTGGAAACACCATATATTTT. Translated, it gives CAISESFGQSSGNTIYF.

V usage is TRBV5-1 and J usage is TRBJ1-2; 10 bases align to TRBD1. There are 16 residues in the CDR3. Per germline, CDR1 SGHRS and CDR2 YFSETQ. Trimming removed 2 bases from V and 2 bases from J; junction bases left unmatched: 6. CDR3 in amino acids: CASSFQRQGANYGYTF. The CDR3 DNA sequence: TGCGCCAGCAGCTTCCAAAGACAGGGGGCGAACTATGGCTACACCTTC.

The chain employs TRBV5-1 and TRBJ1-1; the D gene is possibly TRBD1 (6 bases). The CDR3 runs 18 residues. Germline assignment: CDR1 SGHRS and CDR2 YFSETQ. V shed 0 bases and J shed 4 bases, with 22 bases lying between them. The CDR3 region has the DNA TGCGCCAGCAGCTTGGGCTTCGGACAGTCCCGAGGGGGCACTGAAGCTTTCTTT. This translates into CASSLGFGQSRGGTEAFF. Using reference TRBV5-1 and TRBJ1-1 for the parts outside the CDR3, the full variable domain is KAGVTQTPRYLIKTRGQQVTLSCSPISGHRSVSWYQQTPGQGLQFLFEYFSETQRNKGNFPGRFSGRQFSNSRSEMNVSTLELGDSALYLCASSLGFGQSRGGTEAFFGQGTRLTVV.

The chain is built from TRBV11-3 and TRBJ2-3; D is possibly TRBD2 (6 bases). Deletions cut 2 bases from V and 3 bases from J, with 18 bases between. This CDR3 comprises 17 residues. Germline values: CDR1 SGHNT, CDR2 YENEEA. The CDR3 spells CASSLNAEGGRTDTQYF. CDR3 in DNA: TGTGCCAGCAGCTTAAACGCCGAGGGAGGTCGGACAGATACGCAGTATTTT.

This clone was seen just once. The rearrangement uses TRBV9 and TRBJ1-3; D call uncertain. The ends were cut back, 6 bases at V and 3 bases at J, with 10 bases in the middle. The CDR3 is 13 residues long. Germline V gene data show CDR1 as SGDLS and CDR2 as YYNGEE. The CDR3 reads CASTTENGNTIYF. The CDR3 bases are TGTGCCAGCACCACGGAGAATGGAAACACCATATATTTT.

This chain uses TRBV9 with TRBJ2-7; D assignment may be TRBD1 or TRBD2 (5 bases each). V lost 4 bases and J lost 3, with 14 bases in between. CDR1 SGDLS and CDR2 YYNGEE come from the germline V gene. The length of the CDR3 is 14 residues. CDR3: CASSTGPFLYEQYF. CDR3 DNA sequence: TGTGCCAGCAGCACGGGGCCGTTCCTCTACGAGCAGTACTTC.

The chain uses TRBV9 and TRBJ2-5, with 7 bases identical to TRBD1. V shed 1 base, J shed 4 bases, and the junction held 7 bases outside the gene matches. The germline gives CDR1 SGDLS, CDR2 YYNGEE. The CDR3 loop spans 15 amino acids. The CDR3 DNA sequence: TGTGCCAGCAGCGTACGATGGGACAGTGGAGAGACCCAGTACTTC. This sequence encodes CASSVRWDSGETQYF.

The chain's CDR3 is CASSPSGGAGYGYTF. In nucleotides, the CDR3 is TGTGCCAGCTCACCATCGGGGGGCGCCGGCTATGGCTACACCTTC. The chain recombines TRBV18 with TRBJ1-2; D might be TRBD1 (6 bases). Between the trimmed V and J ends, which lost 2 bases and 4 bases, there was a span of 14 bases. CDR3 length: 15 amino acids. CDR1 is KGHSH, CDR2 LQKENI, per germline.

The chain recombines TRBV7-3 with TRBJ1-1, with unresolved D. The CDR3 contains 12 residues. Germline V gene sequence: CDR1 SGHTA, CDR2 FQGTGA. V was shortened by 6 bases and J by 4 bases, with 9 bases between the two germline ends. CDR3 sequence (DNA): TGTGCCAGCAGTCCGGGCCCCACTGAAGCTTTCTTT. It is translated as CASSPGPTEAFF.